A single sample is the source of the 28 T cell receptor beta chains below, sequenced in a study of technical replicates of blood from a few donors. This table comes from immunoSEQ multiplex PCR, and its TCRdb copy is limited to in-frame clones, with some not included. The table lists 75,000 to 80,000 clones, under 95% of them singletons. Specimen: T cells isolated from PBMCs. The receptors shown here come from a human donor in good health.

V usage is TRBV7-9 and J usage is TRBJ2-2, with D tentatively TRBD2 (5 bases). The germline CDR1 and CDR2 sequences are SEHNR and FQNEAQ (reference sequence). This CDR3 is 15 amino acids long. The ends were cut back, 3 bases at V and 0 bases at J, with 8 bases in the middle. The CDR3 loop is CASSFRTANTGELFF. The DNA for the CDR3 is TGTGCCAGCAGCTTCCGGACTGCGAACACCGGGGAGCTGTTTTTT.

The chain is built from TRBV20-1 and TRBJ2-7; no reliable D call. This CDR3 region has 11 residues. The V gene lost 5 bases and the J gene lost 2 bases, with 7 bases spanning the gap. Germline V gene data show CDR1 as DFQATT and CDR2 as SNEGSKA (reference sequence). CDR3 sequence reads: CSALRAYEQYF. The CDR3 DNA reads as TGCAGTGCTCTACGGGCCTACGAGCAGTACTTC.

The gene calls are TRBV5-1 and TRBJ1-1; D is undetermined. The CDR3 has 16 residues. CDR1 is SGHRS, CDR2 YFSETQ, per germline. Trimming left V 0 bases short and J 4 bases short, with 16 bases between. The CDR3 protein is CASSLGATRAGTEAFF. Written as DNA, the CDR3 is TGCGCCAGCAGCTTGGGGGCAACTCGAGCGGGCACTGAAGCTTTCTTT. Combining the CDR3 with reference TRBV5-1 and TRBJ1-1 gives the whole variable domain KAGVTQTPRYLIKTRGQQVTLSCSPISGHRSVSWYQQTPGQGLQFLFEYFSETQRNKGNFPGRFSGRQFSNSRSEMNVSTLELGDSALYLCASSLGATRAGTEAFFGQGTRLTVV.

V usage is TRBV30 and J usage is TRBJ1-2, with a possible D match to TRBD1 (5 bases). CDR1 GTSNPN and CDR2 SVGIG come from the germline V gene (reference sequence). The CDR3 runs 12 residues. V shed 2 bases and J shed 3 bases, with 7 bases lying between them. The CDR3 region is CAWSRGDYGYTF. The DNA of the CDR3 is TGTGCCTGGAGTCGGGGGGACTATGGCTACACCTTC.

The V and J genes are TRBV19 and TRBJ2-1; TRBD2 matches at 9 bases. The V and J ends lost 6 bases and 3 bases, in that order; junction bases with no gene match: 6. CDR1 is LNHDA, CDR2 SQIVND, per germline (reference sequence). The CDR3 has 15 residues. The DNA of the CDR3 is TGTGCCAGTAGCATTAGCGGGAGTAACTACAATGAGCAGTTCTTC. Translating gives CASSISGSNYNEQFF.

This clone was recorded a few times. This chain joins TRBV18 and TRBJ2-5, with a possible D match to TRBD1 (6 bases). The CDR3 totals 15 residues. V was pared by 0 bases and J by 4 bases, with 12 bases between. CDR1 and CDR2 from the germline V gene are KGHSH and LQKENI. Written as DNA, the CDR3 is TGTGCCAGCTCACCACCGCCCAGGGGTGGAGAGACCCAGTACTTC. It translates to CASSPPPRGGETQYF.

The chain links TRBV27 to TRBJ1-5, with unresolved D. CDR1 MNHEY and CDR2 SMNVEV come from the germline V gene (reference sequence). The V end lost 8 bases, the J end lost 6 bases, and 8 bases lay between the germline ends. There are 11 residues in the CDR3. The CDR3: CASGPSQPQHF. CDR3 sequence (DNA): TGTGCCAGCGGGCCCTCTCAGCCCCAGCATTTT.

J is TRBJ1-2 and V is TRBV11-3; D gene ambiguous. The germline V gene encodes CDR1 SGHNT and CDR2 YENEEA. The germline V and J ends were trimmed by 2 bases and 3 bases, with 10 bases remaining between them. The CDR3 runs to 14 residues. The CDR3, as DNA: TGTGCCAGCAGCTTAAGTCGGTCGGACTATGGCTACACCTTC. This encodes CASSLSRSDYGYTF. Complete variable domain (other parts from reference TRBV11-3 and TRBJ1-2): EAGVVQSPRYKIIEKKQPVAFWCNPISGHNTLYWYLQNLGQGPELLIRYENEEAVDDSQLPKDRFSAERLKGVDSTLKIQPAELGDSAVYLCASSLSRSDYGYTFGSGTRLTVV.

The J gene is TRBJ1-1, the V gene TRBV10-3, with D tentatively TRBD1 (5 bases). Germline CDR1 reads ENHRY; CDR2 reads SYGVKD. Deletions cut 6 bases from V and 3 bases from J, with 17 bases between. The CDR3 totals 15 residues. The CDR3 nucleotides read TGTGCCATCAGACCGGATGGGGGGAGAGACACTGAAGCTTTCTTT. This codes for CAIRPDGGRDTEAFF.

The CDR3 spells CASSGYEGAPFYGYTF. The CDR3 coding sequence is TGTGCCAGCAGTGGCTATGAGGGGGCGCCTTTCTATGGCTACACCTTC. The V and J genes are TRBV6-1 and TRBJ1-2, with 7 bases fitting TRBD1. There are 16 residues in the CDR3. J lost 4 bases, V lost 4 bases, and 12 bases had no gene match. The germline CDR1 and CDR2 sequences are MNHNS and SASEGT.

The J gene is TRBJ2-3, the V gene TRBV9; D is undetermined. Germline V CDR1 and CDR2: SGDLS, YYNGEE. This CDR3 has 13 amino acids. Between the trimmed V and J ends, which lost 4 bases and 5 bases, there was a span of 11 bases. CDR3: CASSSSNLDTQYF. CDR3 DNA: TGTGCCAGCAGCTCATCAAATTTAGATACGCAGTATTTT.

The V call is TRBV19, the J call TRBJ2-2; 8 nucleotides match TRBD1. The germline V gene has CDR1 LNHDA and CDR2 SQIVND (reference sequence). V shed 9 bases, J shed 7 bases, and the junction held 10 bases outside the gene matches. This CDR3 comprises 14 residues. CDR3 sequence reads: CASIRGQGYGELFF. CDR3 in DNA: TGTGCCAGCATCAGGGGGCAGGGGTACGGGGAGCTGTTTTTT.

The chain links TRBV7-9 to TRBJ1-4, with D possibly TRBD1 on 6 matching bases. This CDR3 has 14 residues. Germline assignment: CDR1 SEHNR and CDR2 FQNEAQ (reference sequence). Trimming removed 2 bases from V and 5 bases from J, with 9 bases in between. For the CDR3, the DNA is TGTGCCAGCAGCTTATACAGGGACAATGAAAAACTGTTTTTT. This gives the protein CASSLYRDNEKLFF.

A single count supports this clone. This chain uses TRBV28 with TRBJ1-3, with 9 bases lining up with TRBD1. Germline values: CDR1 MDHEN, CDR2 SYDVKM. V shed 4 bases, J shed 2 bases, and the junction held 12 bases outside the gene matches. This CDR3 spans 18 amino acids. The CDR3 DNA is TGTGCCAGCAGTTACTGGACAGGGGACGGACCTCCTGGAAACACCATATATTTT. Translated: CASSYWTGDGPPGNTIYF.

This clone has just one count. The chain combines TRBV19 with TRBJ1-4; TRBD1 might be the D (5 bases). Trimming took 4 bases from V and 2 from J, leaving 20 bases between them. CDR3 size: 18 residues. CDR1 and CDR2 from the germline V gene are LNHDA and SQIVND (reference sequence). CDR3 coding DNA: TGTGCCAGTAGTACCCGAAATTCACAGGATAAGACTAATGAAAAACTGTTTTTT. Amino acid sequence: CASSTRNSQDKTNEKLFF. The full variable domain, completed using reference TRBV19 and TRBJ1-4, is DGGITQSPKYLFRKEGQNVTLSCEQNLNHDAMYWYRQDPGQGLRLIYYSQIVNDFQKGDIAEGYSVSREKKESFPLTVTSAQKNPTAFYLCASSTRNSQDKTNEKLFFGSGTQLSVL.

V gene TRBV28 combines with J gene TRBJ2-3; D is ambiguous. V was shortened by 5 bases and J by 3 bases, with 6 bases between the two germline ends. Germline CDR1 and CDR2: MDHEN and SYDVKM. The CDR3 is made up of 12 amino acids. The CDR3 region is CASSQQTDTQYF. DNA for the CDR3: TGTGCCAGCAGTCAACAGACAGATACGCAGTATTTT.

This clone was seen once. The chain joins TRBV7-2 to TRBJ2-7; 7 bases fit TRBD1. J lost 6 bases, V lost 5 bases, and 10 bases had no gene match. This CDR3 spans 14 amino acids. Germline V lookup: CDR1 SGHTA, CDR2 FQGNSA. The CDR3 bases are TGTGCCAGCAGCCCGACTCGACAGGGTACCGAGCAGTACTTC. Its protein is CASSPTRQGTEQYF.

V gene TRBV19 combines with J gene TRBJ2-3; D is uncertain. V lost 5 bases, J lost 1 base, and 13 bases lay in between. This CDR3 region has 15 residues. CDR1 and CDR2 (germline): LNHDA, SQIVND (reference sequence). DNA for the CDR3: TGTGCCAGTAGTTCTACCGACCTAGGCACAGATACGCAGTATTTT. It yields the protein CASSSTDLGTDTQYF. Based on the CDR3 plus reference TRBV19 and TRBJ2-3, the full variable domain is DGGITQSPKYLFRKEGQNVTLSCEQNLNHDAMYWYRQDPGQGLRLIYYSQIVNDFQKGDIAEGYSVSREKKESFPLTVTSAQKNPTAFYLCASSSTDLGTDTQYFGPGTRLTVL.

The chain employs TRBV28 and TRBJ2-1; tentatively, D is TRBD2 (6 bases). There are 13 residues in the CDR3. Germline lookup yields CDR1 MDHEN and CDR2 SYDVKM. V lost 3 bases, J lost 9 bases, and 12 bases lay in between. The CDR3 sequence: CASSFGLISEQFF. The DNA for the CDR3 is TGTGCCAGCAGTTTCGGACTAATCAGTGAGCAGTTCTTC. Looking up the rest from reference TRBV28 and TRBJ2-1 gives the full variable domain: DVKVTQSSRYLVKRTGEKVFLECVQDMDHENMFWYRQDPGLGLRLIYFSYDVKMKEKGDIPEGYSVSREKKERFSLILESASTNQTSMYLCASSFGLISEQFFGPGTRLTVL.

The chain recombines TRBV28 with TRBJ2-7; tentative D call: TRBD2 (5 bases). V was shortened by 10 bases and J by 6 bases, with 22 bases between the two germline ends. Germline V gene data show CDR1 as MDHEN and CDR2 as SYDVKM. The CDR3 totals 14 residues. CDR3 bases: TGTGCCACCACACAGACTATTGCACTCTCCGAGCAGTACTTC. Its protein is CATTQTIALSEQYF.

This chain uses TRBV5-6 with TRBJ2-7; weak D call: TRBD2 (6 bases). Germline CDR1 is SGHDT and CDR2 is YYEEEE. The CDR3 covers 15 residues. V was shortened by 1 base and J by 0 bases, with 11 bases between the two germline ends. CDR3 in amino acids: CASSLFSGLSYEQYF. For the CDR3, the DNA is TGTGCCAGCAGCTTGTTCAGCGGGCTCTCCTACGAGCAGTACTTC.

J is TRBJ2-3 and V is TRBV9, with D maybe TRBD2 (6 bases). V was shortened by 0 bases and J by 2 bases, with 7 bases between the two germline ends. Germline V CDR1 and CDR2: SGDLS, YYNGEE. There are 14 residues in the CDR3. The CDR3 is CASSVAGATDTQYF. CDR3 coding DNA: TGTGCCAGCAGCGTAGCGGGAGCCACAGATACGCAGTATTTT.

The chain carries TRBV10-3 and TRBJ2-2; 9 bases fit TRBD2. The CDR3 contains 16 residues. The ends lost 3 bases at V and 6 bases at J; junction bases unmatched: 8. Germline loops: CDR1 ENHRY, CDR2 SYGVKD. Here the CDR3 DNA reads TGTGCCATCAGTGAAGATGGTAGCGGGAGTTCCGGGGAGCTGTTTTTT. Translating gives CAISEDGSGSSGELFF.

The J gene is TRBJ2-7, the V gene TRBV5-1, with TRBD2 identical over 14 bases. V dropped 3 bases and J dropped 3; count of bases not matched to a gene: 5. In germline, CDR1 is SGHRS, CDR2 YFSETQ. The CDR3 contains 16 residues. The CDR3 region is CASSWRLAGGDYEQYF. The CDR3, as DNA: TGCGCCAGCAGCTGGAGACTAGCGGGAGGGGACTACGAGCAGTACTTC. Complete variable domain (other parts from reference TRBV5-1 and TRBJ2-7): KAGVTQTPRYLIKTRGQQVTLSCSPISGHRSVSWYQQTPGQGLQFLFEYFSETQRNKGNFPGRFSGRQFSNSRSEMNVSTLELGDSALYLCASSWRLAGGDYEQYFGPGTRLTVT.

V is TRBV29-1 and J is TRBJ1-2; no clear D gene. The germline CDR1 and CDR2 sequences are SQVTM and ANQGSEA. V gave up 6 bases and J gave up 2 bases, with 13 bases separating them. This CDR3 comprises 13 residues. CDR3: CSVRHGGNYGYTF. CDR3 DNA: TGCAGCGTCAGACACGGTGGGAACTATGGCTACACCTTC. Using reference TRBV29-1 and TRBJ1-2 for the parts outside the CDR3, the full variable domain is SAVISQKPSRDICQRGTSLTIQCQVDSQVTMMFWYRQQPGQSLTLIATANQGSEATYESGFVIDKFPISRPNLTFSTLTVSNMSPEDSSIYLCSVRHGGNYGYTFGSGTRLTVV.

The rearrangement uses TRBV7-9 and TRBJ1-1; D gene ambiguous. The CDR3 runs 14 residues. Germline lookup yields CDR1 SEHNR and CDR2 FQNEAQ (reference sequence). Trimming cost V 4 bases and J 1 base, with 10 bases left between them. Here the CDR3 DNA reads TGTGCCAGCAGCTCGTTTGTATCGAACACTGAAGCTTTCTTT. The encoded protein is CASSSFVSNTEAFF.

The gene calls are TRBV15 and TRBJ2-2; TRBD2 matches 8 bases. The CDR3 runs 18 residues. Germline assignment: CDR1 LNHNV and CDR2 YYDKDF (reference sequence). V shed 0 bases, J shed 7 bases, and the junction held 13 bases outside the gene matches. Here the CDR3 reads CATSRDRSGSSVIGELFF. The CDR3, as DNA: TGTGCCACCAGCAGAGATCGGAGCGGGAGTAGTGTAATCGGGGAGCTGTTTTTT.

CDR3 protein: CASNAGVGHEQFF. DNA for the CDR3: TGTGCCAGCAACGCGGGAGTTGGCCATGAGCAGTTCTTC. The chain uses TRBV7-2 and TRBJ2-1; 7 nucleotides line up with TRBD2. Unmatched junction bases numbered 8, after V lost 7 bases and J lost 8 bases. The CDR3 consists of 13 residues. Germline V CDR1 and CDR2: SGHTA, FQGNSA.